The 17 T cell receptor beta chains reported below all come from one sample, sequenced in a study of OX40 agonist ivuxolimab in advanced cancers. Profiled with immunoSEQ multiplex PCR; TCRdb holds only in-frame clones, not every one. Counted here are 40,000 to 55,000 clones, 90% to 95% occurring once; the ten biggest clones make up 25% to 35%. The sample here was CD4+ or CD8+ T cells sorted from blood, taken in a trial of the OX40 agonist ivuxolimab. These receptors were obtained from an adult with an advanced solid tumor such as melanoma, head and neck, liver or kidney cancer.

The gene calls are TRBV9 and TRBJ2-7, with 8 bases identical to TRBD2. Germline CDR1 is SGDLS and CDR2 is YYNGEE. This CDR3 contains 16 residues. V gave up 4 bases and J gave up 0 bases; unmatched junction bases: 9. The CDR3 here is CASSPRTSLASYEQYF. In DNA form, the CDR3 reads TGTGCCAGCAGCCCCCGGACTAGCTTGGCCTCCTACGAGCAGTACTTC.

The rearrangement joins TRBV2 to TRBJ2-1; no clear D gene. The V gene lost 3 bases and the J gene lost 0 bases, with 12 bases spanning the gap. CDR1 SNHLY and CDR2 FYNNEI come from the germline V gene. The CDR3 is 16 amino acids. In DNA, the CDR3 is TGTGCCAGCAGTGATCCGGGCGGTAGCTCCTACAATGAGCAGTTCTTC. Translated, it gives CASSDPGGSSYNEQFF. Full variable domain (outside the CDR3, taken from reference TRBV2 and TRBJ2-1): EPEVTQTPSHQVTQMGQEVILRCVPISNHLYFYWYRQILGQKVEFLVSFYNNEISEKSEIFDDQFSVERPDGSNFTLKIRSTKLEDSAMYFCASSDPGGSSYNEQFFGPGTRLTVL.

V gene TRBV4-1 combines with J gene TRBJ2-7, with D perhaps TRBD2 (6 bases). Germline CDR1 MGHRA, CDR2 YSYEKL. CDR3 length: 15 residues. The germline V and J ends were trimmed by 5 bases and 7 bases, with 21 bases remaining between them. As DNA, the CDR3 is TGCGCCAGCAGCACAAGTCCAGGAGGGGCGGGAGAGCAGTACTTC. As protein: CASSTSPGGAGEQYF.

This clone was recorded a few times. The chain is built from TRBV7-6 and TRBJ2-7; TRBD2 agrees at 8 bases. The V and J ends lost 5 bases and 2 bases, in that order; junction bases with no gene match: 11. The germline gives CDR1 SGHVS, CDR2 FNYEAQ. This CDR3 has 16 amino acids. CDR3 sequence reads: CASSPGGSGTPYEQYF. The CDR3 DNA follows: TGTGCCAGCAGCCCGGGAGGTAGCGGGACCCCCTACGAGCAGTACTTC.

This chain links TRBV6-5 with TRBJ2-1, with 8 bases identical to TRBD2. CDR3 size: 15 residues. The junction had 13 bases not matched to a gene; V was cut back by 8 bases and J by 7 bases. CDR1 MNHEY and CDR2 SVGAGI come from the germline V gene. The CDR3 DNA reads TGTGCCAGCTGCAAGGGAAGCGGGAGAGGGAATGAGCAGTTCTTC. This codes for CASCKGSGRGNEQFF.

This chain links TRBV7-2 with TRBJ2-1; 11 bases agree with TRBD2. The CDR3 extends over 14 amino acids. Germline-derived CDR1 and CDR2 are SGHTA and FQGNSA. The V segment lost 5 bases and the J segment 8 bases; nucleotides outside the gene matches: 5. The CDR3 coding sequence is TGTGCCAGCAGCGAAGGACTAGCGGGCTATGAGCAGTTCTTC. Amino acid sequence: CASSEGLAGYEQFF. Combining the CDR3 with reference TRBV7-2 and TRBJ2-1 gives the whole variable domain GAGVSQSPSNKVTEKGKDVELRCDPISGHTALYWYRQSLGQGLEFLIYFQGNSAPDKSGLPSDRFSAERTGGSVSTLTIQRTQQEDSAVYLCASSEGLAGYEQFFGPGTRLTVL.

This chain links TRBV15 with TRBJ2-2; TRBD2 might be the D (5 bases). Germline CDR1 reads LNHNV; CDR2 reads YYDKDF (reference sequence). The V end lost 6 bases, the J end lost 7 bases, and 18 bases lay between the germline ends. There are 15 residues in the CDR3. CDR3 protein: CATRGTNTGGGELFF. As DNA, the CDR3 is TGTGCCACCAGGGGAACGAACACTGGAGGCGGGGAGCTGTTTTTT.

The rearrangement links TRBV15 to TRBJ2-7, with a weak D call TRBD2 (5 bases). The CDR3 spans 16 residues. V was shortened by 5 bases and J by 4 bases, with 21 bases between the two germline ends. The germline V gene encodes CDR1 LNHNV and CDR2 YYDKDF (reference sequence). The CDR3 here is CATSAGGAAYGYEQYF. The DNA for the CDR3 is TGTGCCACCAGCGCCGGAGGAGCCGCCTACGGTTACGAGCAGTACTTC.

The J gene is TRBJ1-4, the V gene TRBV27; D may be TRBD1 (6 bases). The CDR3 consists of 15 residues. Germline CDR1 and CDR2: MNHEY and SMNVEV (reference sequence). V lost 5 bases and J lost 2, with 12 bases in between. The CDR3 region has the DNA TGTGCCAGCAGTGTCTACAGGGACACTAATGAAAAACTGTTTTTT. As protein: CASSVYRDTNEKLFF.

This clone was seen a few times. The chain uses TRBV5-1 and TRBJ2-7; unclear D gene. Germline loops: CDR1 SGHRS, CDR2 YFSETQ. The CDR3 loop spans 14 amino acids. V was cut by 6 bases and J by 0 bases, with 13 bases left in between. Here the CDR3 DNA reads TGCGCCAGCACCCTCTGGGCAGGCTCCTACGAGCAGTACTTC. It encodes CASTLWAGSYEQYF.

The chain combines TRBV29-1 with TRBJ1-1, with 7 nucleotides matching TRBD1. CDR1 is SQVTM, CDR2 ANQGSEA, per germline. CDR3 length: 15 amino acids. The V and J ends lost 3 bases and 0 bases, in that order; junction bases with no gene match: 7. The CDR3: CSVDKAGGMNTEAFF. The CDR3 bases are TGCAGCGTTGATAAGGCAGGGGGGATGAACACTGAAGCTTTCTTT.

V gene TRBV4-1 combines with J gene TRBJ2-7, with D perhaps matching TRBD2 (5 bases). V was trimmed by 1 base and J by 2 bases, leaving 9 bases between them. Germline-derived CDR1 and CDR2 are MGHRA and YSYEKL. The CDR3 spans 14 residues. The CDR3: CASSQGERTYEQYF. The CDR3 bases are TGCGCCAGCAGCCAAGGGGAGCGGACCTACGAGCAGTACTTC.

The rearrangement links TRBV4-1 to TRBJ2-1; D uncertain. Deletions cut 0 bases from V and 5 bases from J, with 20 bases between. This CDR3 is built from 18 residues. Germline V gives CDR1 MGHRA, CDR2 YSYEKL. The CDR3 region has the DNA TGCGCCAGCAGCCAAGATTCGGGTAGCCCACGGCTTAACAATGAGCAGTTCTTC. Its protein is CASSQDSGSPRLNNEQFF.

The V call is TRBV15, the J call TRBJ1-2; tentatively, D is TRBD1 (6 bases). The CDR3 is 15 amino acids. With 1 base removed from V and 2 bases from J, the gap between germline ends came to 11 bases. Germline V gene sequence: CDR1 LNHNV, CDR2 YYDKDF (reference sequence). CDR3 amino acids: CATSRVGAGNYGYTF. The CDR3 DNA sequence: TGTGCCACCAGCAGAGTGGGGGCAGGGAACTATGGCTACACCTTC. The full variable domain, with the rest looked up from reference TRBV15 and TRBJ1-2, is DAMVIQNPRYQVTQFGKPVTLSCSQTLNHNVMYWYQQKSSQAPKLLFHYYDKDFNNEADTPDNFQSRRPNTSFCFLDIRSPGLGDTAMYLCATSRVGAGNYGYTFGSGTRLTVV.

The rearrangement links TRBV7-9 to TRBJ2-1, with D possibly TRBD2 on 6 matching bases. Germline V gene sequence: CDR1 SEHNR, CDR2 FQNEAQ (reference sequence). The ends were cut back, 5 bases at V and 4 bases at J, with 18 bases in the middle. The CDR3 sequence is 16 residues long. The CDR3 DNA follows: TGTGCCAGCAGCCACGGGGGACTCGCTGATTACAATGAGCAGTTCTTC. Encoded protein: CASSHGGLADYNEQFF.

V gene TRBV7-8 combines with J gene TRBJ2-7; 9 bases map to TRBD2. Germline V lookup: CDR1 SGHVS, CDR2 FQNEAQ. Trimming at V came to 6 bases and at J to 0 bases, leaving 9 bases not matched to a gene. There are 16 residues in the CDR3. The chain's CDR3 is CASRSPLTSGSYEQYF. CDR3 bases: TGTGCCAGCAGAAGTCCTCTGACTAGCGGCTCCTACGAGCAGTACTTC.

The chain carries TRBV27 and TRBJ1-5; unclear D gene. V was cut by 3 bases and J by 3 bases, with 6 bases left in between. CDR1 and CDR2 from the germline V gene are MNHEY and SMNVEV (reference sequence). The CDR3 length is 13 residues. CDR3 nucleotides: TGTGCCAGCAGTTTCGGTCTCAATCAGCCCCAGCATTTT. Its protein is CASSFGLNQPQHF.